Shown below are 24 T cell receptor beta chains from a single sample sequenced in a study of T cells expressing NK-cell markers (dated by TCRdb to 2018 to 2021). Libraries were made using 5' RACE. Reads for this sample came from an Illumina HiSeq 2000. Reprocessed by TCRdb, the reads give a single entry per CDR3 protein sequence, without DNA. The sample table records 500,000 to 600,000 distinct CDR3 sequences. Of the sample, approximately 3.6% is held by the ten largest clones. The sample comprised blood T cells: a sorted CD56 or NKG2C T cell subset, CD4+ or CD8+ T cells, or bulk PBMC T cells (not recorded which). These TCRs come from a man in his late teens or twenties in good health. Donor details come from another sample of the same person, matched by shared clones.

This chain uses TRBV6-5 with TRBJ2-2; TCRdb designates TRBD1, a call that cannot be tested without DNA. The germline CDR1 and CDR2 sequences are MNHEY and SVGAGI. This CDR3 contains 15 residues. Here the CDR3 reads CASSLGAGRGGELFF.

CDR3 sequence: CASSESKLRGQPQHF. The chain couples TRBV10-2 to TRBJ1-5. The CDR3 is 15 residues long. Germline V gene sequence: CDR1 WSHSY, CDR2 SAAADI.

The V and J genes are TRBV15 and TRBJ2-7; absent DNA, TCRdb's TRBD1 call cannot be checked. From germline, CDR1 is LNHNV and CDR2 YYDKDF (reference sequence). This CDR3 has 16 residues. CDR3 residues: CATSRDRGQHSYEQYF.

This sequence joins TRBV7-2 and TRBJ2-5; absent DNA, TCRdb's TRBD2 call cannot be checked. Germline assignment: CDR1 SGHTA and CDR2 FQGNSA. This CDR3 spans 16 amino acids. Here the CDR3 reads CASSLRPGLPQETQYF.

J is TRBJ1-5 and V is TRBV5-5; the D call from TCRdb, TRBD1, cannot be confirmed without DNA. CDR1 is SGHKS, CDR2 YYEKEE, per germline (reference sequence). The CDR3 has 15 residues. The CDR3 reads CASSLRDRTHQPQHF.

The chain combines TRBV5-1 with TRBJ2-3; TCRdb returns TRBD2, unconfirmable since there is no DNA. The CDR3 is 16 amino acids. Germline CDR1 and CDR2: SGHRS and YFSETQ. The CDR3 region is CASSLGLAASGGTQYF.

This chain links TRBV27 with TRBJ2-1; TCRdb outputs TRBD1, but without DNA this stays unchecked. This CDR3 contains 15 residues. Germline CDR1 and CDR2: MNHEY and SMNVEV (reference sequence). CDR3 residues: CASSSLVGRYNEQFF.

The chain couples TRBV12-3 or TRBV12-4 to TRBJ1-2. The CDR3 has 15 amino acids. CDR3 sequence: CASSPPSPHPYGYTF.

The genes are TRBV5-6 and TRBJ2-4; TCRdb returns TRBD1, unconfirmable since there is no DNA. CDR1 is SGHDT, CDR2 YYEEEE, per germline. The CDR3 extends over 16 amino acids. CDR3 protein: CASSHWGSMVKNIQYF.

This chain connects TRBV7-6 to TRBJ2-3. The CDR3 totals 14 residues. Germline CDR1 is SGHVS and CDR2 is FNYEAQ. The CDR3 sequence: CASSPLLLADTQYF.

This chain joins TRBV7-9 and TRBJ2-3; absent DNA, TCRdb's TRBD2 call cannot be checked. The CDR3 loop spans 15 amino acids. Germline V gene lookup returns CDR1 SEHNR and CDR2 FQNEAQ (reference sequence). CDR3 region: CASSEGREYPDTQYF.

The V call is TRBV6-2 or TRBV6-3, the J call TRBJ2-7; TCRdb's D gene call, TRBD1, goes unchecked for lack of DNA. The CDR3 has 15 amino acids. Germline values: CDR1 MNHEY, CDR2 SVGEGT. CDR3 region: CASSPDRLYSYEQYF.

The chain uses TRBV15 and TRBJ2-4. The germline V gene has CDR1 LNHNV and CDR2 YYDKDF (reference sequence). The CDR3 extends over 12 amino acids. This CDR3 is CATSSWGNIQYF.

The CDR3 protein is CASSFRQGIRDTEAFF. The chain links TRBV7-9 to TRBJ1-1; with no DNA, the TCRdb D assignment of TRBD1 cannot be verified. Germline CDR1 and CDR2: SEHNR and FQNEAQ (reference sequence). The CDR3 covers 16 residues.

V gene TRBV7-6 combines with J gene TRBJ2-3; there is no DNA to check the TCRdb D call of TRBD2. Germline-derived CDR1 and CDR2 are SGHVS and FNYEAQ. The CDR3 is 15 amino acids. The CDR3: CASTSLAISTDTQYF.

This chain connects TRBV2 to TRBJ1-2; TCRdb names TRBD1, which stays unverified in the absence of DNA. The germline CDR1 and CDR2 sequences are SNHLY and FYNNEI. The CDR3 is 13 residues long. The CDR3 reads CAIDTTGNLGYTF. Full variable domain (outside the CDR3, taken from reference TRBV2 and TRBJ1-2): EPEVTQTPSHQVTQMGQEVILRCVPISNHLYFYWYRQILGQKVEFLVSFYNNEISEKSEIFDDQFSVERPDGSNFTLKIRSTKLEDSAMYFCAIDTTGNLGYTFGSGTRLTVV.

CDR3 sequence reads: CSVLTARGLSTDTQYF. The rearrangement joins TRBV29-1 to TRBJ2-3; TCRdb's D gene call, TRBD2, goes unchecked for lack of DNA. Germline CDR1 is SQVTM and CDR2 is ANQGSEA. There are 16 residues in the CDR3.

The chain's CDR3 is CASAQVMAGELFF. J is TRBJ2-2 and V is TRBV7-2. CDR1 and CDR2 (germline): SGHTA, FQGNSA. The CDR3 spans 13 residues.

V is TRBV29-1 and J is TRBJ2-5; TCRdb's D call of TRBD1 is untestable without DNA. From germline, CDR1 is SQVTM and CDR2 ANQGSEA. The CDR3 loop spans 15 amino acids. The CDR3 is CSVPGPLKGQETQYF.

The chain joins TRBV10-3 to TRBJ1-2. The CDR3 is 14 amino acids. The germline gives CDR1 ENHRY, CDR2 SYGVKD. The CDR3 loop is CAISEESEGIGYTF.

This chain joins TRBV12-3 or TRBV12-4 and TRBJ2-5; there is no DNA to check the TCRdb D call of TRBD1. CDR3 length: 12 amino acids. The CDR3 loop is CASSWQGRTQYF.

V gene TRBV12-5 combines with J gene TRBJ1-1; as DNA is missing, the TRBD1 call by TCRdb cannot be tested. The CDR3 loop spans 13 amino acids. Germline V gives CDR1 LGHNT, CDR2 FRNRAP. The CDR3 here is CASGIQGATEAFF.

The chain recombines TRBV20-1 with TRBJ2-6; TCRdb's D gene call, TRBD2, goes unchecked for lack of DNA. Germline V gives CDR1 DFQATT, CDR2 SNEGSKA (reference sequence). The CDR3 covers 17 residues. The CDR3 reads CSASHPKGGAGANVLTF.

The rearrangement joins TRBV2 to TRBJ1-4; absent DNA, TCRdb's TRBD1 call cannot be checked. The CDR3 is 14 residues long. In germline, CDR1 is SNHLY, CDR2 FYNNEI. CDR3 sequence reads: CASNFYRMDEKLFF.